Sequencing of this T cell receptor (beta chain) was carried out in a study of CD8 T cells in Susac syndrome. Study outcomes and limitations: CD4+ T cell repertoires in Susac syndrome exhibited no evidence of clonal expansion.

The authors sequenced TCR beta from blood CD8+ and CD4+ T cells. With random hexamers, about 0.5 to 1 ug RNA was reverse transcribed. TCRdb re-called the immunoSEQ multiplex PCR reads through MiXCR, storing one row per CDR3 protein. The table lists about 150,000 distinct CDR3 sequences, approximately 96% of them singletons. As regards this clonotype: The antigen is unknown.

This CDR3 has 13 residues. CDR1 and CDR2 from the germline V gene are SEHNR and FQNEAQ (reference sequence). V was shortened by 6 bases and J by 6 bases, with 15 bases between the two germline ends. The chain carries TRBV7-9 and TRBJ2-7; a weak D match, TRBD2 (5 bases). Material: CD4+ T cells from PBMCs. The sequence derives from a human donor with Susac syndrome. The CDR3 here is CASSQPFGGEQYF. CDR3 in DNA: TGTGCCAGCAGTCAGCCCTTTGGAGGCGAGCAGTACTTC.